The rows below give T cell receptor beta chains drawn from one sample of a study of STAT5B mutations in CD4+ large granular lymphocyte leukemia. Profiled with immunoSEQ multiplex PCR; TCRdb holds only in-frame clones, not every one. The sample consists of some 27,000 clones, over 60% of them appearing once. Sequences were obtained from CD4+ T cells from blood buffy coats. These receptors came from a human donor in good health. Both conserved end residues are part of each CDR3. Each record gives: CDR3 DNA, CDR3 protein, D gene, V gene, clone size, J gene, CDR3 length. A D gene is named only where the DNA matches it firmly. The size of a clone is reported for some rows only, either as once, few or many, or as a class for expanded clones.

TGTGCCAGCAGTGCCGGGACTAACTATGGCTACACCTTC CASSAGTNYGYTF NA TRBV6-1 NA TRBJ1-2 13
TGTGCCACCAGCTGGCTGGGGGATACGCAGTATTTT CATSWLGDTQYF NA TRBV15 NA TRBJ2-3 12
TGTGCCTGGAGGAGGTGGGGACAGCCCCAGCATTTT CAWRRWGQPQHF NA TRBV30 NA TRBJ1-5 12
TGTGCCAGTATCAGAAGGACAGGGGTTAACATGAACACTGAAGCTTTCTTT CASIRRTGVNMNTEAFF TRBD1 TRBV19 NA TRBJ1-1 17
TGTGCCAGCAGTGAGGCTTATAGCAATCAGCCCCAGCATTTT CASSEAYSNQPQHF NA TRBV25-1 once TRBJ1-5 14
TGCAGCGGCAGAGGGTCTTCTGGGGCCAACGTCCTGACTTTC CSGRGSSGANVLTF NA TRBV29-1 few TRBJ2-6 14
TGTGCCAGTAGTGCATCTATCAGGGAAGCCAACTATGGCTACACCTTC CASSASIREANYGYTF NA TRBV19 NA TRBJ1-2 16
TGTGCCACCTGGGGGGGGTACGAGCAGTACTTC CATWGGYEQYF TRBD2 TRBV6-5 once TRBJ2-7 11
TGTGCCAGCAGCTCGAATCCGGGACAGGGAAGGTACACTGAAGCTTTCTTT CASSSNPGQGRYTEAFF TRBD1 TRBV5-4 NA TRBJ1-1 17
TGCGCCAGCAGCCGGGTACTCCGGGGAGGTATATACTACGAGCAGTACTTC CASSRVLRGGIYYEQYF NA TRBV5-1 NA TRBJ2-7 17
TGTGCCAGCAGCTTACCGCCGGGACAGGGGGTTTACGAGCAGTACTTC CASSLPPGQGVYEQYF TRBD1 TRBV7-8 NA TRBJ2-7 16
TGTGCCAGCAGCCCGAACAGGGGCACTGAAGCTTTCTTT CASSPNRGTEAFF TRBD1 TRBV11-2 NA TRBJ1-1 13
TGTGCCAGCAGTGTTGTGGCCGGGACAGGGGTATTCACCGGGGAGCTGTTTTTT CASSVVAGTGVFTGELFF TRBD1 TRBV2 NA TRBJ2-2 18
TGTGCCTCCCCCGAACCGGGACAGGGTTCTAATGGCTACACCTTC CASPEPGQGSNGYTF TRBD1 TRBV30 NA TRBJ1-2 15